A selection of T cell receptor beta chains follows, all from one sample in a study of cytomegalovirus exposure and HLA in healthy donors. Assay: immunoSEQ multiplex PCR; the TCRdb copy retains only in-frame clones and omits some. The sample has roughly 100,000 clones, approximately 84% seen once; the top ten hold roughly 5.9%. Sequencing input: PBMCs. The receptor set was obtained from a woman aged 18 to 35 in good health and CMV-seropositive. Both conserved end residues are part of each CDR3. The D gene is left open where the match is weak. Some rows have no size entry. The others give once, few or many, or a class for an expanded clone.

j_call,clone_size,d_call,v_call,cdr3_aa,cdr3_nt
TRBJ1-1,NA,TRBD1,TRBV18,CASSPYGTGGVGTEAFF,TGTGCCAGCTCACCATACGGGACAGGGGGCGTGGGCACTGAAGCTTTCTTT
TRBJ2-1,NA,NA,TRBV7-9,CASSLEVGGQFF,TGTGCCAGCAGCTTAGAAGTCGGGGGGCAGTTCTTC
TRBJ2-1,NA,NA,TRBV6-1,CASRRLVDSYNEQFF,TGTGCCAGCAGGAGACTAGTCGACTCCTACAATGAGCAGTTCTTC
TRBJ1-1,NA,NA,TRBV5-1,CASSLSWLQNTKAFF,TGCGCCAGCAGCTTGTCTTGGCTCCAGAACACTAAAGCTTTCTTT
TRBJ2-7,NA,TRBD1,TRBV10-1,CASSGQGSYEQYF,TGCGCCAGCAGCGGACAGGGTTCGTACGAGCAGTACTTC
TRBJ1-5,once,NA,TRBV7-2,CASSQQGNQPQHF,TGTGCCAGCAGCCAGCAGGGCAATCAGCCCCAGCATTTT
TRBJ1-4,few,NA,TRBV6-5,CASSSRQFAEKLFF,TGTGCCAGCAGTTCGAGACAGTTTGCTGAAAAACTGTTTTTT
TRBJ1-2,NA,TRBD1,TRBV4-1,CASSQQRGQGGYGYTF,TGCGCCAGCAGCCAACAAAGGGGACAGGGTGGTTATGGCTACACCTTC
TRBJ2-5,NA,NA,TRBV27,CASSLYPMRETQYF,TGTGCCAGCAGTTTATACCCCATGAGGGAGACCCAGTACTTC
TRBJ1-1,NA,NA,TRBV6-5,CASIGQLNTEAFF,TGTGCCAGCATAGGACAATTGAACACTGAAGCTTTCTTT
TRBJ2-1,NA,NA,TRBV25-1,CASSGPRGSSYNEQFF,TGTGCCAGCAGTGGCCCTCGGGGGAGCTCCTACAATGAGCAGTTCTTC
TRBJ1-5,once,NA,TRBV6-1,CASEGGVNQPQHF,TGTGCCAGCGAGGGGGGGGTTAATCAGCCCCAGCATTTT
TRBJ1-6,NA,NA,TRBV6-5,CASSYGGGYSPLHF,TGTGCCAGCAGTTATGGGGGGGGGTATTCACCCCTCCACTTT
TRBJ1-2,once,NA,TRBV5-1,CASSPSDGLYGYTF,TGCGCCAGCAGCCCCTCCGACGGGTTATATGGCTACACCTTC
TRBJ1-2,once,TRBD1,TRBV2,CASSEGDRASGYGYTF,TGTGCCAGCAGTGAGGGGGACAGGGCGAGTGGCTATGGCTACACCTTC
TRBJ1-2,NA,TRBD1,TRBV5-4,CASGDRGYGYTF,TGTGCCAGCGGCGACAGGGGATATGGCTACACCTTC
TRBJ2-7,NA,NA,TRBV4-1,CASSSRDSYEQYF,TGCGCCAGCAGCTCCCGGGACTCCTACGAGCAGTACTTC
TRBJ1-1,NA,NA,TRBV6-5,CASSYQGKTEAFF,TGTGCCAGCAGTTACCAGGGTAAGACTGAAGCTTTCTTT
TRBJ1-4,NA,NA,TRBV4-1,CASSHPTGSANEKLFF,TGCGCCAGCAGCCATCCCACAGGGTCGGCTAATGAAAAACTGTTTTTT
TRBJ2-7,NA,TRBD1,TRBV28,CASSVDRGRLEQYF,TGTGCCAGCAGTGTCGACAGGGGGCGCTTAGAGCAGTACTTC
TRBJ1-1,NA,NA,TRBV6-5,CASSTTGTTEAFF,TGTGCCAGCAGCACAACAGGGACCACTGAAGCTTTCTTT
TRBJ2-1,once,NA,TRBV7-2,CASSSQFIQTKDKFF,TGTGCCAGCAGCTCGCAATTTATCCAAACAAAAGATAAGTTCTTC
TRBJ1-3,NA,TRBD1,TRBV7-9,CASSPDRPAGNTIYF,TGTGCCAGCAGCCCGGACAGGCCCGCTGGAAACACCATATATTTT
TRBJ2-7,NA,NA,TRBV28,CASRDFRLSYEQYF,TGTGCCAGCAGGGACTTTCGCCTCTCCTACGAGCAGTACTTC
TRBJ1-1,NA,TRBD1,TRBV14,CASSPRQGAGNTEAFF,TGTGCCAGCAGCCCCCGACAGGGGGCTGGGAACACTGAAGCTTTCTTT
TRBJ1-1,NA,TRBD1,TRBV19,CASSQTGPNTEAFF,TGTGCCAGTAGTCAGACAGGGCCGAACACTGAAGCTTTCTTT
TRBJ2-7,NA,TRBD2,TRBV5-4,CASSLSSGRHYEQYF,TGTGCCAGCAGCTTATCTAGCGGGCGCCACTACGAGCAGTACTTC
TRBJ2-1,few,NA,TRBV19,CASTSSRTANNEQFF,TGTGCCAGTACCTCTTCTCGGACAGCAAACAATGAGCAGTTCTTC
TRBJ1-5,NA,NA,TRBV3-1/TRBV3-2,CGRFWPQHF,TGTGGGAGGTTCTGGCCCCAGCATTTT
TRBJ2-1,once,TRBD2,TRBV28,CASSLSGSGYNEQFF,TGTGCCAGCAGTTTGAGCGGGAGTGGGTACAATGAGCAGTTCTTC
TRBJ1-2,once,TRBD1,TRBV2,CASTGQRNYGYTF,TGTGCCAGCACGGGACAGAGAAACTATGGCTACACCTTC
TRBJ2-5,NA,TRBD1,TRBV5-6,CASSRGYRGFQTQYF,TGTGCCAGCAGTCGGGGATACAGGGGATTTCAGACCCAGTACTTC
TRBJ1-4,NA,TRBD1,TRBV4-2,CASSAGTGSEKLFF,TGTGCCAGCAGCGCCGGGACAGGGTCCGAAAAACTGTTTTTT
TRBJ2-1,NA,TRBD2,TRBV6-1,CASSEGWTSGSNEQFF,TGTGCCAGCAGTGAAGGTTGGACTAGCGGGAGCAATGAGCAGTTCTTC
TRBJ2-5,once,TRBD2,TRBV4-1,CASSQASAGDGETQYF,TGCGCCAGCAGCCAAGCGTCAGCGGGGGACGGAGAGACCCAGTACTTC
TRBJ2-5,NA,TRBD1,TRBV13,CASSFFGTGAQETQYF,TGTGCCAGCAGCTTCTTTGGGACAGGGGCACAAGAGACCCAGTACTTC
TRBJ2-5,NA,NA,TRBV19,CASSTARGEETQYF,TGTGCCAGTAGTACTGCCAGGGGAGAAGAGACCCAGTACTTC
TRBJ1-4,NA,NA,TRBV2,CASSEAPGLLNEKLFF,TGTGCCAGCAGTGAAGCCCCGGGACTTCTTAATGAAAAACTGTTTTTT
TRBJ2-1,NA,TRBD2,TRBV14,CASTPSGSTNNEQFF,TGTGCCAGCACCCCCAGCGGGAGTACCAACAATGAGCAGTTCTTC
TRBJ1-1,once,TRBD1,TRBV5-8,CASSKRATGFTEAFF,TGTGCCAGCAGCAAGCGGGCGACAGGGTTCACTGAAGCTTTCTTT
TRBJ2-7,few,TRBD1,TRBV5-6,CASSPEDRTHEQYF,TGTGCCAGCAGCCCCGAGGACAGGACCCACGAGCAGTACTTC
TRBJ2-2,NA,TRBD1,TRBV9,CASSVPPGQGTTGELFF,TGTGCCAGCAGCGTACCCCCGGGACAGGGGACCACCGGGGAGCTGTTTTTT
TRBJ2-1,medium-sized,TRBD2,TRBV27,CASSFVYVAGGESEQFF,TGTGCCAGCAGTTTTGTTTACGTCGCGGGGGGAGAGAGTGAGCAGTTCTTC
TRBJ2-2,NA,NA,TRBV4-1,CASSPFGGTGNTGELFF,TGCGCCAGCAGCCCGTTCGGGGGAACAGGTAACACCGGGGAGCTGTTTTTT
TRBJ2-7,NA,TRBD2,TRBV5-1,CASSPPRLAGLHSYEQYF,TGCGCCAGCAGCCCCCCGAGGCTAGCGGGACTTCACTCCTACGAGCAGTACTTC
TRBJ2-3,NA,NA,TRBV9,CASSSAAGELDTQYF,TGTGCCAGCAGCTCCGCGGCCGGGGAGCTCGATACGCAGTATTTT
TRBJ1-1,NA,TRBD1,TRBV15,CATSGTGTDNTEAFF,TGTGCCACCAGCGGAACCGGGACAGATAACACTGAAGCTTTCTTT
TRBJ1-2,NA,NA,TRBV5-4,CASSLGETESYGYTF,TGTGCCAGCAGCTTGGGAGAGACAGAGTCCTATGGCTACACCTTC
TRBJ2-7,NA,TRBD2,TRBV28,CASSRLQTSGSHEQYF,TGTGCCAGCAGTCGCCTCCAGACTAGCGGGAGCCACGAGCAGTACTTC
TRBJ2-7,NA,NA,TRBV6-1,CASSESSQPSLYEQYF,TGTGCCAGCAGTGAAAGCTCGCAACCCTCCTTATACGAGCAGTACTTC
TRBJ2-7,many,NA,TRBV6-1,CASSEPAVSYEQYF,TGTGCCAGCAGTGAACCTGCGGTCTCCTACGAGCAGTACTTC
TRBJ2-7,once,TRBD1,TRBV14,CASSQAYWDRGYEQYF,TGTGCCAGCAGCCAAGCCTATTGGGACAGGGGGTACGAGCAGTACTTC
TRBJ2-5,NA,TRBD2,TRBV18,CASLAGLQETQYF,TGTGCCAGCCTAGCGGGGCTACAAGAGACCCAGTACTTC
TRBJ2-2,NA,NA,TRBV7-2,CASTRTQTPGTGELFF,TGTGCCAGCACGAGGACTCAAACCCCTGGCACCGGGGAGCTGTTTTTT
TRBJ1-4,NA,NA,TRBV6-1,CASRLGQSEKLFF,TGTGCCAGCAGGTTGGGCCAGAGTGAAAAACTGTTTTTT